These 28 T cell receptor beta chains were all obtained from the same sample, sequenced in a study of OX40 agonist ivuxolimab in advanced cancers. Sequencing used immunoSEQ multiplex PCR; TCRdb keeps in-frame clones, though not all of them. The sample includes roughly 100,000 clones, approximately 81% seen only once; the top ten take about 1.1%. The sample here was CD4+ or CD8+ T cells sorted from blood, taken in a trial of the OX40 agonist ivuxolimab. These receptors were collected from an adult with an advanced solid tumor such as melanoma, head and neck, liver or kidney cancer.

This clone was detected once. CDR3 nucleotides: TGTGCCAGTAGTAGCCTACAGGGGGCTAGGACTGAAGCTTTCTTT. The encoded protein is CASSSLQGARTEAFF. V is TRBV19 and J is TRBJ1-1; 9 nucleotides match TRBD1. In germline, CDR1 is LNHDA, CDR2 SQIVND (reference sequence). J was trimmed by 5 bases and V by 4 bases; bases with no gene match: 8. The CDR3 has 15 amino acids.

This clone appeared a single time. The chain recombines TRBV7-2 with TRBJ2-5; possible D gene TRBD2, 6 bases. The CDR3 runs 14 residues. Germline values: CDR1 SGHTA, CDR2 FQGNSA. The germline V and J ends were trimmed by 1 base and 5 bases, with 11 bases remaining between them. CDR3 residues: CASSLGRGGETQYF. DNA for the CDR3: TGTGCCAGCAGCTTAGGGAGGGGTGGGGAGACCCAGTACTTC.

This chain uses TRBV19 with TRBJ1-4, with D possibly TRBD1 on 5 matching bases. The CDR3 consists of 17 residues. The germline V gene has CDR1 LNHDA and CDR2 SQIVND (reference sequence). With 7 bases removed from V and 0 bases from J, the gap between germline ends came to 18 bases. The CDR3 loop is CASKGVSRRATNEKLFF. The CDR3 nucleotides are TGTGCCAGTAAGGGCGTCTCCCGCAGGGCAACTAATGAAAAACTGTTTTTT. Full variable domain (rest looked up from reference TRBV19 and TRBJ1-4): DGGITQSPKYLFRKEGQNVTLSCEQNLNHDAMYWYRQDPGQGLRLIYYSQIVNDFQKGDIAEGYSVSREKKESFPLTVTSAQKNPTAFYLCASKGVSRRATNEKLFFGSGTQLSVL.

The chain has TRBV5-1 and TRBJ2-2; D perhaps matches TRBD1 (5 bases). This CDR3 comprises 16 residues. From germline, CDR1 is SGHRS and CDR2 YFSETQ. The V end was cut by 1 base, the J end by 7 bases, with 17 bases between. The CDR3 DNA reads as TGCGCCAGCAGCTTGACACTCCAGGGAAAGGACGGGGAGCTGTTTTTT. Protein: CASSLTLQGKDGELFF. Full variable domain (outside the CDR3, taken from reference TRBV5-1 and TRBJ2-2): KAGVTQTPRYLIKTRGQQVTLSCSPISGHRSVSWYQQTPGQGLQFLFEYFSETQRNKGNFPGRFSGRQFSNSRSEMNVSTLELGDSALYLCASSLTLQGKDGELFFGEGSRLTVL.

This chain connects TRBV28 to TRBJ1-3; D is uncertain. Germline CDR1 is MDHEN and CDR2 is SYDVKM. V was shortened by 2 bases and J by 2 bases, with 10 bases between the two germline ends. The CDR3 is made up of 15 amino acids. DNA of the CDR3: TGTGCCAGCAGTTTAAGATGGGAGGCTGGAAACACCATATATTTT. It translates to CASSLRWEAGNTIYF.

The chain carries TRBV28 and TRBJ1-6, with D tentatively TRBD1 (6 bases). The CDR3 contains 14 residues. Germline V gives CDR1 MDHEN, CDR2 SYDVKM. Between the trimmed V and J ends, which lost 6 bases and 5 bases, there was a span of 11 bases. CDR3: CASRSGANNSPLHF. The CDR3 region has the DNA TGTGCCAGCAGGTCAGGGGCCAATAATTCACCCCTCCACTTT.

The chain joins TRBV2 to TRBJ1-1; 10 nucleotides align to TRBD1. Losses at the gene ends were 5 bases for V and 5 bases for J; bases not matched to a gene: 5. The germline gives CDR1 SNHLY, CDR2 FYNNEI. CDR3 length: 14 residues. The CDR3 sequence is CASSRDRGGTEAFF. CDR3 nucleotides: TGTGCCAGCAGTCGGGACAGGGGTGGGACTGAAGCTTTCTTT.

This sequence joins TRBV6-5 and TRBJ2-5, with TRBD1 identical over 7 bases. CDR3 length: 14 residues. J was trimmed by 6 bases and V by 5 bases; bases with no gene match: 9. Germline CDR1 MNHEY, CDR2 SVGAGI. The CDR3 protein is CASSTKKGAQTQYF. CDR3 coding DNA: TGTGCCAGCAGTACAAAAAAGGGGGCTCAGACCCAGTACTTC.

The rearrangement uses TRBV11-3 and TRBJ2-2; no definite D call. The CDR3 totals 12 residues. CDR1 SGHNT and CDR2 YENEEA come from the germline V gene. V lost 5 bases and J lost 2, with 3 bases in between. The CDR3 region has the DNA TGTGCCAGCAGCACTAACACCGGGGAGCTGTTTTTT. Amino acid sequence: CASSTNTGELFF.

The chain carries TRBV2 and TRBJ1-5; 9 bases fit TRBD1. V lost 9 bases and J lost 4; bases outside the gene matches: 7. The CDR3 sequence is 14 residues long. CDR1 is SNHLY and CDR2 is FYNNEI in the germline V gene. The CDR3 is CASQTGTGNQPQHF. The CDR3 DNA reads TGTGCCAGTCAAACCGGGACAGGGAATCAGCCCCAGCATTTT.

The rearrangement links TRBV6-5 to TRBJ1-1; D is undetermined. There are 13 residues in the CDR3. Trimming removed 6 bases at V and 1 base at J, with 9 bases between. Per germline, CDR1 MNHEY and CDR2 SVGAGI. The CDR3 protein is CASRVSPNTEAFF. The DNA for the CDR3 is TGTGCCAGCAGAGTCTCACCGAACACTGAAGCTTTCTTT.

The J gene is TRBJ1-4, the V gene TRBV15; D ambiguous. V was pared by 1 base and J by 7 bases, with 16 bases between. Per germline, CDR1 LNHNV and CDR2 YYDKDF (reference sequence). The CDR3 has 16 residues. CDR3 bases: TGTGCCACCAGCAGAGCCTCAATCCTACGAGGTGAAAAACTGTTTTTT. Translation: CATSRASILRGEKLFF.

This clone was observed once. Other nucleotide sequences in the sample specify the same CDR3. The rearrangement links TRBV5-1 to TRBJ1-1; D gene uncertain. Germline loops: CDR1 SGHRS, CDR2 YFSETQ. The CDR3 length is 14 residues. Trimming removed 0 bases from V and 0 bases from J, with 6 bases in between. This CDR3 reads CASSLVGMNTEAFF. CDR3 nucleotide sequence: TGCGCCAGCAGCTTGGTCGGAATGAACACTGAAGCTTTCTTT. Combining the CDR3 with reference TRBV5-1 and TRBJ1-1 gives the whole variable domain KAGVTQTPRYLIKTRGQQVTLSCSPISGHRSVSWYQQTPGQGLQFLFEYFSETQRNKGNFPGRFSGRQFSNSRSEMNVSTLELGDSALYLCASSLVGMNTEAFFGQGTRLTVV.

This clone was found once. The genes are TRBV4-1 and TRBJ1-4, with TRBD1 matching 9 bases. The length of the CDR3 is 15 residues. The J segment lost 7 bases and the V segment lost 1 base, leaving 4 bases of the junction unmatched. Germline V gene sequence: CDR1 MGHRA, CDR2 YSYEKL. CDR3 sequence reads: CASSQAPGQGEKLFF. The CDR3 nucleotides read TGCGCCAGCAGCCAAGCCCCGGGACAGGGTGAAAAACTGTTTTTT.

This chain links TRBV6-1 with TRBJ2-7; D is tentatively TRBD1 or TRBD2 (7 bases each). The germline V gene has CDR1 MNHNS and CDR2 SASEGT. V shed 5 bases and J shed 0 bases, with 14 bases lying between them. This CDR3 is 15 amino acids long. Here the CDR3 DNA reads TGTGCCAGCAGTTCAGGGGGGGTAGGCTCCTACGAGCAGTACTTC. Its translation: CASSSGGVGSYEQYF.

The chain carries TRBV6-1 and TRBJ1-6; D gene uncertain. The CDR3 sequence is 14 residues long. V was cut by 4 bases and J by 4 bases, with 8 bases left in between. Germline V lookup: CDR1 MNHNS, CDR2 SASEGT. The CDR3 DNA sequence: TGTGCCAGCAGTGCCGGGCCTTATAATTCACCCCTCCACTTT. Residues: CASSAGPYNSPLHF.

This clone was found a few times. Other DNA sequences from this sample encode an identical CDR3 as well. The chain couples TRBV2 to TRBJ2-2; 8 bases align to TRBD1. Germline CDR1 and CDR2: SNHLY and FYNNEI. V dropped 4 bases and J dropped 5; count of bases not matched to a gene: 6. This CDR3 has 15 amino acids. The CDR3 spells CASSADRGQTGELFF. The DNA for the CDR3 is TGTGCCAGCAGTGCTGACAGGGGTCAGACCGGGGAGCTGTTTTTT.

Only one count was recorded for this clone. The chain couples TRBV15 to TRBJ2-2; 9 bases line up with TRBD1. Trimming took 6 bases from V and 4 from J; bases not matched to a gene: 3. Germline CDR1 reads LNHNV; CDR2 reads YYDKDF (reference sequence). The CDR3 has 14 residues. In DNA form, the CDR3 reads TGTGCCACCAGGGGACAGGGAGGCACCGGGGAGCTGTTTTTT. Its protein product is CATRGQGGTGELFF.

The gene calls are TRBV10-3 and TRBJ2-5, with D unresolved. The germline gives CDR1 ENHRY, CDR2 SYGVKD. The CDR3 runs 14 residues. The ends were cut back, 6 bases at V and 4 bases at J, with 15 bases in the middle. CDR3 sequence reads: CAISDPTARETQYF. The CDR3 DNA follows: TGTGCCATCAGCGACCCGACTGCGAGAGAGACCCAGTACTTC.

This clone was recorded only once. The chain couples TRBV28 to TRBJ1-5; the match to TRBD1 covers 9 bases. The CDR3 extends over 15 amino acids. V was clipped by 6 bases and J by 5 bases; unmatched bases: 8. Germline CDR1 and CDR2: MDHEN and SYDVKM. CDR3 protein: CASRTGQGRHQPQHF. Here the CDR3 DNA reads TGTGCCAGCAGAACGGGACAGGGACGACATCAGCCCCAGCATTTT.

This chain links TRBV7-2 with TRBJ2-1; no reliable D call. V was clipped by 1 base and J by 2 bases, with 9 bases between them. The germline V gene encodes CDR1 SGHTA and CDR2 FQGNSA. The CDR3 extends over 15 amino acids. As DNA, the CDR3 is TGTGCCAGCAGCTTAGATGGTCTAACCTACAATGAGCAGTTCTTC. It specifies CASSLDGLTYNEQFF.

The chain is built from TRBV2 and TRBJ1-5, with D perhaps matching TRBD1 (5 bases). V gave up 6 bases and J gave up 7 bases, with 10 bases separating them. CDR1 is SNHLY and CDR2 is FYNNEI in the germline V gene. The CDR3 is 12 residues long. CDR3 nucleotides: TGTGCCAGCAGGCAGGGCGACCAGCCCCAGCATTTT. It specifies CASRQGDQPQHF.

The genes are TRBV5-5 and TRBJ1-2; a possible D gene is TRBD1 (6 bases). V lost 0 bases and J 4 bases, leaving 19 bases between the germline ends. Germline V lookup: CDR1 SGHKS, CDR2 YYEKEE (reference sequence). CDR3 length: 17 amino acids. This CDR3 reads CASSLGPTGTEIYGYTF. The CDR3 nucleotides read TGTGCCAGCAGCTTGGGGCCAACAGGGACCGAAATCTATGGCTACACCTTC.

The chain joins TRBV6-5 to TRBJ1-2; tentatively, D is TRBD1 (6 bases). The CDR3 loop spans 15 amino acids. V dropped 6 bases and J dropped 0 bases, with 14 bases sitting between them. CDR1 and CDR2 (germline): MNHEY, SVGAGI. The DNA for the CDR3 is TGTGCCAGCAGCCGGGCGGGACACGCTAACTATGGCTACACCTTC. The encoded protein is CASSRAGHANYGYTF.

In nucleotides, the CDR3 is TGTGCCAGCAGCAGGCAAGATACGCAGTATTTT. Translation gives CASSRQDTQYF. V usage is TRBV6-5 and J usage is TRBJ2-3; D remains unclear. This CDR3 contains 11 residues. V was clipped by 6 bases and J by 5 bases, with 6 bases between them. Germline V lookup: CDR1 MNHEY, CDR2 SVGAGI.

This chain joins TRBV7-9 and TRBJ1-2, with D unclear. The CDR3 runs to 13 residues. Germline V gene data show CDR1 as SEHNR and CDR2 as FQNEAQ (reference sequence). V was trimmed by 1 base and J by 8 bases, leaving 11 bases between them. The CDR3 DNA follows: TGTGCCAGCAGCTTAGAGCTGCCTTACGGCTACACCTTC. It translates to CASSLELPYGYTF. Full variable domain (outside the CDR3, taken from reference TRBV7-9 and TRBJ1-2): DTGVSQNPRHKITKRGQNVTFRCDPISEHNRLYWYRQTLGQGPEFLTYFQNEAQLEKSRLLSDRFSAERPKGSFSTLEIQRTEQGDSAMYLCASSLELPYGYTFGSGTRLTVV.

The chain is built from TRBV7-8 and TRBJ1-2, with D possibly TRBD1 on 5 matching bases. The CDR3 is 16 residues long. V was shortened by 1 base and J by 3 bases, with 15 bases between the two germline ends. The germline gives CDR1 SGHVS, CDR2 FQNEAQ. In nucleotides, the CDR3 is TGTGCCAGCAGCTTAGTGGGTGGGGGAGCCGACTATGGCTACACCTTC. Translating gives CASSLVGGGADYGYTF.

The V gene is TRBV11-2, the J gene TRBJ1-4, with D possibly TRBD1 on 5 matching bases. Germline loops: CDR1 SGHAT, CDR2 FQNNGV. The CDR3 loop spans 16 amino acids. Trimming left V 5 bases short and J 0 bases short, with 13 bases between. The CDR3: CASSTQGTATNEKLFF. DNA of the CDR3: TGTGCCAGCAGCACCCAGGGTACGGCAACTAATGAAAAACTGTTTTTT.